This record looks at one T cell receptor (beta chain) sequence and its context. The data originate from a study of cytomegalovirus exposure and HLA in healthy donors. Trimming at V came to 2 bases and at J to 4 bases, leaving 3 bases not matched to a gene. The CDR3 sequence is 14 residues long. Per the germline V gene, CDR1 is SGHRS and CDR2 is YFSETQ. This PCR relied on a set of 60 Vbeta primers and 13 Jbeta primers. Assay: immunoSEQ multiplex PCR; the TCRdb copy retains only in-frame clones and omits some. The sample lists nearly 200,000 clones, about 90% seen once, with over 1% in the top ten. Material for sequencing was PBMCs. V usage is TRBV5-1 and J usage is TRBJ1-3, with TRBD1 matching 7 bases. The receptor's source is a man aged 25 to 45 in good health and CMV-seronegative. This CDR3 reads CASSFDRAGNTIYF. In DNA, the CDR3 is TGCGCCAGCAGCTTCGACAGGGCGGGAAACACCATATATTTT.